The T cell receptor (beta chain) under discussion was sequenced for a study of long-term antiretroviral therapy in people with HIV. Germline CDR1 SGHRS, CDR2 YFSETQ. With V trimmed by 4 bases and J by 5 bases, 12 bases remained unmatched. The CDR3 is made up of 17 amino acids. This clone occurred once. Its matching antigen is unknown. HIV-positive participants all received treatment in the United States. The assay used was immunoSEQ (version v3.0), run at survey level. For each individual sample, sequencing targeted about 35,000-50,000 T-cell genomes. Data came from immunoSEQ multiplex PCR; TCRdb stores just in-frame clones and leaves some out. The sample includes about 23,000 clones, approximately 90% of them seen just once. Study-wide points: Clones with expansion before ART led the repertoire at all time points. Diversity measured after ART increased yet remained under transplant donor controls.

The sequencing here drew on unsorted PBMCs, taken 0.6 years after starting antiretroviral therapy. This receptor was obtained from a man between 60 and 75 years old with HIV. This sequence joins TRBV5-1 and TRBJ1-6, with 7 bases matching TRBD1. The CDR3 bases are TGCGCCAGCAGCATCCGACAGGGATCGAGCAATAATTCACCCCTCCACTTT. This codes for CASSIRQGSSNNSPLHF.